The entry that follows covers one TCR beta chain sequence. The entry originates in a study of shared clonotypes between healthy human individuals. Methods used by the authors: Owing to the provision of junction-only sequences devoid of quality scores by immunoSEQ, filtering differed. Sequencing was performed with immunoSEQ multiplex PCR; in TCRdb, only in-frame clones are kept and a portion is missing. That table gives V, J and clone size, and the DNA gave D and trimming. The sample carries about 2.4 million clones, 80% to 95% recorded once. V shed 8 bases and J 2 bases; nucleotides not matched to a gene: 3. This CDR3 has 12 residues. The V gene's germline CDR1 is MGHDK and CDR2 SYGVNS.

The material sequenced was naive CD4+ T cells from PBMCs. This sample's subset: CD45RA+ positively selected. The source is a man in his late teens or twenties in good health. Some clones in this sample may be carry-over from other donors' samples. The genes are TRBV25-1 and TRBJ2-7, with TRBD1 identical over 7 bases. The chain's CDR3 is CASQGQTYEQYF. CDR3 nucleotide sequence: TGTGCCAGCCAGGGACAGACCTACGAGCAGTACTTC.